Sequencing of this TCR beta chain was carried out in a study of cytomegalovirus exposure and HLA in healthy donors. Study overall: The Caucasian-associated ancestry cluster held roughly 81% of under 450 genotyped donors. Whole-study findings and limits: As a later analysis revealed, most CMV-associated TCR beta chains appeared HLA-restricted. The availability of immune exposure information extended only to CMV serostatus. The classifier reportedly diagnosed cytomegalovirus status with high specificity and sensitivity.

Of note for this clone: Its target is unknown.

The CDR3 runs to 15 residues. Trimming cost V 5 bases and J 3 bases, with 17 bases left between them. Per the germline V gene, CDR1 is SGHRS and CDR2 is YFSETQ. 60 Vbeta and 13 Jbeta primers were used in PCR. The protocol was immunoSEQ multiplex PCR, while the TCRdb copy is restricted to in-frame clones and leaves out a portion. The sample includes about 160,000 clones, 65% to 90% of them seen just once. The rearrangement uses TRBV5-1 and TRBJ1-1; D may be TRBD1 (5 bases). This TCR was sampled from a man aged 50-60 years in good health and CMV-seropositive. Source material: PBMCs. The CDR3 sequence: CASRRWEGRDTEAFF. CDR3 sequence (DNA): TGCGCCAGCAGGCGGTGGGAGGGCAGGGACACTGAAGCTTTCTTT.